The present T cell receptor (beta chain) was sequenced within a study of T cells in Graves' hyperthyroidism and ophthalmopathy. CDR1 and CDR2 (germline): SGHVS, FNYEAQ. V was pared by 5 bases and J by 5 bases, with 8 bases of the junction left unmatched. The CDR3 covers 16 residues. TCR beta CDR3 regions were amplified from RNA. When the TCR CDR3 underwent first-round RT-PCR, the HTBI primer set was used. TCRdb reprocessed the multiplex PCR reads with MiXCR, giving one entry per CDR3 protein. The sample records about 400,000 distinct CDR3 sequences, more than 12% being singletons. This clonotype was observed a handful of times. Its antigen remains unknown. Whole-study results and caveats: In simple terms, a model built on 13 V-J features told ophthalmopathy apart from stable hyperthyroidism.

Material: blood. The clonotype originates from a man in his forties or fifties with Graves' ophthalmopathy. The chain couples TRBV7-6 to TRBJ2-6, with 8 nucleotides matching TRBD1. CDR3 coding DNA: TGTGCCAGCAGCCTTTCCCGGGACAGGTGGGCCAACGTCCTGACTTTC. This codes for CASSLSRDRWANVLTF.